A selection of T cell receptor beta chains follows, all from one sample in a study of blood T cell repertoires in COVID-19. Produced via immunoSEQ multiplex PCR; TCRdb's table is partial and in-frame only. The sample lists roughly 160,000 clones, almost 85% occurring once. The sequenced sample was PBMCs or T cells enriched from blood (not recorded which). Every receptor here comes from a man aged 45-65 years who had recovered from COVID-19. Each CDR3 is given with its conserved first and last residue. The D gene is left open where the match is weak. Size tells how often a clone was seen (once, few, many) or the class of an expanded clone, and some rows leave it out.

V	D	size	J	CDR3	DNA
TRBV9	TRBD1	-	TRBJ1-6	CASSVTGAYSPLHF	TGTGCCAGCAGCGTCACAGGGGCTTATTCACCCCTCCACTTT
TRBV4-2	TRBD1	-	TRBJ1-5	CASSQSDVGQGSQPQHF	TGTGCCAGCAGCCAAAGCGATGTCGGACAGGGAAGTCAGCCCCAGCATTTT
TRBV19	-	-	TRBJ1-2	CASSANLRVNYGYTF	TGTGCCAGTAGTGCAAACCTCAGGGTTAACTATGGCTACACCTTC
TRBV30	TRBD2	-	TRBJ2-2	CAWRAGLANTGELFF	TGTGCCTGGAGAGCGGGGCTCGCGAACACCGGGGAGCTGTTTTTT
TRBV6-5	-	-	TRBJ2-7	CASSYLGDYEQYF	TGTGCCAGCAGTTACTTAGGGGACTACGAGCAGTACTTC
TRBV10-3	TRBD1	-	TRBJ2-1	CAIKTDRGYNEQFF	TGTGCCATCAAGACGGACAGGGGATACAATGAGCAGTTCTTC
TRBV5-4	-	-	TRBJ2-3	CATQIGGRGTDTQYF	TGTGCCACCCAGATTGGAGGGCGCGGCACAGATACGCAGTATTTT
TRBV2	TRBD1	-	TRBJ1-5	CASSSQGAGNQPQHF	TGTGCCAGCAGTTCACAGGGGGCTGGCAATCAGCCCCAGCATTTT
TRBV7-2	-	-	TRBJ1-2	CASSPATKKTGYTF	TGTGCCAGCAGCCCTGCTACTAAGAAGACTGGCTACACCTTC
TRBV6-5	-	-	TRBJ1-6	CASRTEFFSPLHF	TGTGCCAGCCGGACAGAATTCTTTTCACCCCTCCACTTT
TRBV19	-	few	TRBJ2-3	CASTVGALFTDTQYF	TGTGCCAGTACTGTAGGGGCCTTATTCACAGATACGCAGTATTTT
TRBV19	-	-	TRBJ2-3	CASRKSGGRGVDTQYF	TGTGCCAGTAGAAAATCGGGGGGCAGGGGAGTAGATACGCAGTATTTT
TRBV5-5	-	-	TRBJ1-3	CASSLGGGYSGNTIYF	TGTGCCAGCAGCTTGGGCGGGGGATACTCTGGAAACACCATATATTTT
TRBV19	-	-	TRBJ2-7	CASSIEGHLFYEQYF	TGTGCCAGTAGTATAGAGGGGCATTTATTCTACGAGCAGTACTTC
TRBV2	TRBD2	-	TRBJ2-1	CASSGTSGRGGSEQFF	TGTGCCAGCAGTGGGACTAGCGGGAGGGGAGGTAGTGAGCAGTTCTTC
TRBV27	TRBD2	-	TRBJ2-1	CASSSLLAGTYNEQFF	TGTGCCAGCAGTTCCCTACTAGCGGGGACATACAATGAGCAGTTCTTC
TRBV7-3	TRBD1	-	TRBJ1-4	CASGTGDEKLFF	TGTGCCAGCGGGACAGGGGATGAAAAACTGTTTTTT
TRBV10-3	-	-	TRBJ1-4	CAISSGYPNEKLFF	TGTGCCATCAGCTCAGGGTACCCTAATGAAAAACTGTTTTTT
TRBV5-1	TRBD1	-	TRBJ1-2	CASSLAGGGSYGYTF	TGCGCCAGCAGCTTGGCGGGAGGGGGCTCCTATGGCTACACCTTC
TRBV9	TRBD2	-	TRBJ2-7	CASSVGGGTYEQYF	TGTGCCAGCAGCGTAGGGGGAGGGACCTACGAGCAGTACTTC
TRBV18	TRBD2	-	TRBJ2-7	CASSPLPGTSGSNTSYEQYF	TGTGCCAGCTCACCTCTCCCCGGGACTAGCGGGAGTAATACCTCCTACGAGCAGTACTTC
TRBV10-3	TRBD1	-	TRBJ1-1	CAISARAGGTNTEAFF	TGTGCCATCAGTGCAAGGGCAGGGGGGACGAACACTGAAGCTTTCTTT
TRBV18	-	-	TRBJ1-3	CASSPETVPGNTIYF	TGTGCCAGCTCACCCGAGACAGTGCCTGGAAACACCATATATTTT
TRBV5-1	TRBD2	-	TRBJ2-7	CASSLLSGSYEQYF	TGCGCCAGCAGCTTGCTTAGCGGGAGCTACGAGCAGTACTTC
TRBV6-5	-	many	TRBJ1-6	CASRPTLRSPLHF	TGTGCCAGCAGACCCACCCTGAGGTCACCCCTCCACTTT
TRBV6-5	TRBD1	-	TRBJ1-6	CASSFDRGNSPLHF	TGTGCCAGCAGTTTTGACAGGGGGAATTCACCCCTCCACTTT
TRBV14	TRBD1	-	TRBJ1-2	CASSQRGLYGYTF	TGTGCCAGCAGCCAAAGGGGGCTGTATGGCTACACCTTC
TRBV18	TRBD1	-	TRBJ2-1	CASSPTIRQTGKGLRVDEQFF	TGTGCCAGCTCACCGACTATCAGGCAGACAGGGAAGGGCCTTAGGGTTGATGAGCAGTTCTTC
TRBV15	-	-	TRBJ2-5	CATSRDRGERETQYF	TGTGCCACCAGCAGAGATCGCGGGGAACGGGAGACCCAGTACTTC
TRBV5-1	-	-	TRBJ1-4	CASSLSGKNEKLFF	TGCGCCAGCAGCTTGTCAGGGAAGAATGAAAAACTGTTTTTT
TRBV27	TRBD2	once	TRBJ2-5	CASSPRLAGVGETQYF	TGTGCCAGCAGTCCTAGACTAGCGGGAGTCGGAGAGACCCAGTACTTC
TRBV6-5	TRBD1	-	TRBJ2-7	CASRDRVREQYF	TGTGCCAGCAGGGACAGGGTGCGCGAGCAGTACTTC
TRBV19	-	once	TRBJ1-2	CASSSQGDRFGYTF	TGTGCCAGTAGTTCACAGGGTGATCGGTTTGGCTACACCTTC
TRBV5-1	TRBD1	-	TRBJ1-2	CASRGEDRGNYGYTF	TGCGCCAGCAGAGGTGAGGACAGGGGAAACTATGGCTACACCTTC
TRBV6-5	-	-	TRBJ2-7	CASSYSRGPYEQYF	TGTGCCAGCAGTTACTCGCGGGGCCCTTACGAGCAGTACTTC
TRBV16	TRBD2	-	TRBJ2-3	CASSRTSGSTDTQYF	TGTGCCAGCAGCAGAACTAGCGGGAGCACAGATACGCAGTATTTT
TRBV7-2	-	-	TRBJ2-5	CASSPVWQGQETQYF	TGTGCCAGCAGCCCGGTTTGGCAGGGGCAAGAGACCCAGTACTTC
TRBV5-6	TRBD1	-	TRBJ2-3	CASSWGDRGPDTQYF	TGTGCCAGCAGCTGGGGGGACAGGGGCCCAGATACGCAGTATTTT
TRBV29-1	-	few	TRBJ2-7	CSVESRGDGDYEQYF	TGCAGCGTTGAAAGCAGGGGGGACGGGGACTACGAGCAGTACTTC
TRBV29-1	TRBD1	-	TRBJ2-3	CSVGQGGTDTQYF	TGCAGCGTGGGACAGGGGGGCACAGATACGCAGTATTTT
TRBV19	TRBD1	-	TRBJ1-1	CASSLQTGAHTEAFF	TGTGCCAGTAGTCTTCAGACAGGGGCGCACACTGAAGCTTTCTTT
TRBV6-5	TRBD1	-	TRBJ2-2	CASNRGGELFF	TGTGCCAGCAACAGGGGCGGGGAGCTGTTTTTT
TRBV18	-	-	TRBJ2-3	CASSPLFSPEGTDTQYF	TGTGCCAGCTCACCACTTTTCTCCCCCGAGGGAACAGATACGCAGTATTTT
TRBV7-2	TRBD2	-	TRBJ2-5	CASSLVSGGETQYF	TGTGCCAGCAGCTTAGTGTCGGGAGGAGAGACCCAGTACTTC
TRBV24-1	TRBD1	-	TRBJ1-2	CATSDPTSTGEAYGYTF	TGTGCCACCAGTGACCCTACCTCGACAGGGGAGGCCTATGGCTACACCTTC
TRBV6-5	TRBD2	-	TRBJ2-3	CASRTSGGARDTQYF	TGTGCCAGCAGGACTAGCGGGGGGGCCAGAGATACGCAGTATTTT
TRBV11-2	TRBD2	-	TRBJ2-5	CASSQGLAGETQYF	TGTGCCAGCAGTCAAGGACTAGCTGGGGAGACCCAGTACTTC
TRBV7-3	-	-	TRBJ2-3	CASSSTSGTQYF	TGTGCCAGCAGCTCCACCTCGGGTACGCAGTATTTT
TRBV11-2	TRBD1	few	TRBJ1-6	CASREEGARNSPLHF	TGTGCCAGCAGAGAAGAGGGGGCTCGGAATTCACCCCTCCACTTT
TRBV14	-	-	TRBJ2-3	CASRGLASTDTQYF	TGTGCCAGCAGAGGGCTAGCTTCCACAGATACGCAGTATTTT
TRBV28	TRBD2	-	TRBJ2-7	CALQSGRAGEQYF	TGTGCCCTCCAGAGCGGGAGGGCCGGTGAGCAGTACTTC
TRBV5-1	-	-	TRBJ1-4	CASSFGGHEKLFF	TGCGCCAGCAGCTTCGGGGGGCATGAAAAACTGTTTTTT
TRBV29-1	-	-	TRBJ2-7	CSVGPGNYEQYF	TGCAGCGTTGGCCCGGGGAACTACGAGCAGTACTTC
TRBV7-9	TRBD1	-	TRBJ1-6	CASSLTGAHSPLHF	TGTGCCAGCAGCTTGACAGGGGCACATTCACCCCTCCACTTT
TRBV29-1	TRBD1	-	TRBJ1-1	CSVEGTGGFAFF	TGCAGCGTTGAAGGTACAGGGGGCTTTGCTTTCTTT